This TCR beta chain is from a study of T cells after somatic rescue of genetic block. Germline V gene sequence: CDR1 SGDLS, CDR2 YYNGEE. The ends lost 5 bases at V and 5 bases at J; junction bases unmatched: 13. This CDR3 spans 16 amino acids. Here immunoSEQ multiplex PCR was the method, and the copy in TCRdb shows in-frame clones only, minus some. Of 100,000 to 120,000 clones in the sample, about 93% are singletons; the top ten hold approximately 1.3%. Source material: peripheral blood mononuclear cells (PBMCs). V usage is TRBV9 and J usage is TRBJ2-3, with 8 bases fitting TRBD2. The clonotype originates from a woman between 18 and 29 years old. This CDR3 reads CASSALGGGPGDTQYF. The DNA for the CDR3 is TGTGCCAGCAGTGCCCTCGGGGGGGGCCCGGGAGATACGCAGTATTTT.